These T cell receptor beta chains were read from a single sample in a study of T cells in Graves' hyperthyroidism and ophthalmopathy. In TCRdb, the multiplex PCR reads were re-called with MiXCR into one record per CDR3 protein. The sample carries approximately 590,000 distinct CDR3 sequences, around 14% recorded once. Sequenced input: blood. Receptor source: a woman in her twenties or thirties with Graves' hyperthyroidism. Both conserved end residues are part of each CDR3. A D gene is named only where the DNA matches it firmly. Only some rows state a clone size, as once, few, many or a class for expanded clones.

j_call,v_call,d_call,clone_size,cdr3_aa,cdr3_nt
TRBJ2-5,TRBV7-2,TRBD2,many,CASRSGSGQETQYF,TGTGCCAGCAGAAGCGGGAGTGGTCAAGAGACCCAGTACTTC
TRBJ2-3,TRBV2,TRBD1,many,CASRGDRPPQYF,TGTGCCAGCAGAGGGGACAGGCCCCCGCAGTATTTT
TRBJ2-3,TRBV7-9,TRBD2,many,CASSLLLAGDQDTQYF,TGTGCCAGCAGCTTATTACTAGCGGGAGACCAAGATACGCAGTATTTT
TRBJ1-2,TRBV12-3/TRBV12-4,NA,once,CASSFYTGDRGYTF,TGTGCCAGCAGTTTCTACACGGGGGACCGTGGCTACACCTTC
TRBJ2-7,TRBV2,NA,many,CASSDPQEAVDSYEQYF,TGTGCCAGCAGTGATCCCCAGGAGGCAGTAGACTCCTACGAGCAGTACTTC
TRBJ2-3,TRBV7-3,NA,few,CASSPATGSSTDTQYF,TGTGCCAGCAGCCCAGCGACAGGTTCTAGCACAGATACGCAGTATTTT
TRBJ2-1,TRBV30,TRBD2,many,CAWSRSGTYNEQFF,TGTGCCTGGAGTCGAAGCGGGACTTACAATGAGCAGTTCTTC
TRBJ1-1,TRBV20-1,NA,NA,CSARGGTVNTEAFF,TGCAGTGCTAGAGGGGGGACGGTGAACACTGAAGCTTTCTTT
TRBJ2-7,TRBV20-1,NA,many,CSAAVNSYEQYF,TGCAGTGCGGCTGTCAACTCCTACGAGCAGTACTTC
TRBJ1-4,TRBV4-1,NA,NA,CASSQGEGNEKLFF,TGCGCCAGCAGCCAAGGGGAGGGGAACGAAAAACTGTTTTTT
TRBJ2-7,TRBV12-3/TRBV12-4,NA,NA,CASSLEAGEQYF,TGTGCCAGCAGTTTAGAGGCGGGGGAGCAGTACTTC
TRBJ1-1,TRBV18,TRBD1,NA,CASSLRGENTEAFF,TGTGCCAGCTCCCTCAGGGGGGAGAACACTGAAGCTTTCTTT
TRBJ2-1,TRBV27,TRBD2,many,CASSLSLAGGPYNEQFF,TGTGCCAGCAGTTTATCGCTAGCGGGAGGGCCTTACAATGAGCAGTTCTTC
TRBJ2-7,TRBV4-1,TRBD2,NA,CASSQRLAGEGLTYEQYF,TGCGCCAGCAGCCAACGGCTAGCGGGAGAAGGATTGACCTACGAGCAGTACTTC
TRBJ2-1,TRBV19,NA,few,CASGGRAGRNEQFF,TGTGCCAGTGGGGGGCGGGCAGGCCGCAATGAGCAGTTCTTC
TRBJ2-3,TRBV7-8,TRBD2,few,CASSFTGTSGRALTDTQYF,TGTGCCAGCAGCTTTACCGGGACTAGCGGGAGGGCCCTCACAGATACGCAGTATTTT
TRBJ2-3,TRBV30,NA,many,CAWSVLLAQADTQYF,TGTGCCTGGAGTGTTTTACTAGCTCAGGCAGATACGCAGTATTTT
TRBJ2-3,TRBV30,NA,many,CAWSLSGPDTQYF,TGTGCCTGGAGCCTAAGTGGCCCAGATACGCAGTATTTT
TRBJ2-5,TRBV24-1,NA,NA,CATSDLQGGETQYF,TGTGCCACCAGTGATTTGCAGGGCGGCGAGACCCAGTACTTC
TRBJ1-5,TRBV30,NA,few,CAWSTGPGQPQHF,TGTGCCTGGTCTACAGGGCCAGGTCAGCCCCAGCATTTT
TRBJ1-2,TRBV12-3/TRBV12-4,NA,many,CASSLQGSSGYTF,TGTGCCAGCAGTCTACAGGGATCGTCTGGCTACACCTTC
TRBJ1-6,TRBV28,NA,many,CASSLLDNNSPLHF,TGTGCCAGCAGTTTATTGGACAATAATTCACCCCTCCACTTT
TRBJ2-5,TRBV7-2,NA,NA,CASSLGPGAETQYF,TGTGCCAGCAGCTTAGGTCCGGGGGCGGAGACCCAGTACTTC
TRBJ2-7,TRBV12-3/TRBV12-4,NA,many,CASSSGTETYEQYF,TGTGCCAGCAGTTCCGGGACCGAAACCTACGAGCAGTACTTC
TRBJ1-5,TRBV10-3,NA,many,CAISESRTTNQPQHF,TGTGCCATCAGTGAGTCGAGGACAACTAATCAGCCCCAGCATTTT
TRBJ1-1,TRBV9,NA,NA,CASDLGDTEAFF,TGTGCCAGCGATCTGGGGGACACTGAAGCTTTCTTT
TRBJ2-3,TRBV7-8,TRBD1,NA,CASSFRQGAEDTQYF,TGTGCCAGCAGCTTCCGACAGGGGGCGGAAGATACGCAGTATTTT
TRBJ1-4,TRBV6-1,TRBD1,NA,CASSTGVINEKLFF,TGTGCCAGCAGTACAGGGGTCATTAATGAAAAACTGTTTTTT
TRBJ2-2,TRBV4-3,NA,NA,CASSQVVEIGELFF,TGCGCCAGCAGCCAGGTAGTTGAGATCGGGGAGCTGTTTTTT
TRBJ2-3,TRBV6-2/TRBV6-3,NA,NA,CASSFWYTITDTQYF,TGTGCCAGCAGTTTTTGGTATACAATCACAGATACGCAGTATTTT
TRBJ1-5,TRBV6-1,TRBD1,few,CASREQGGSNQPQHF,TGTGCCAGCAGAGAACAGGGGGGGAGCAATCAGCCCCAGCATTTT
TRBJ2-7,TRBV29-1,NA,NA,CSVTQGSSYEQYF,TGCAGCGTTACCCAGGGAAGCTCCTACGAGCAGTACTTC
TRBJ1-1,TRBV20-1,TRBD1,many,CSATGGYTEAFF,TGCAGTGCTACAGGGGGGTACACTGAAGCTTTCTTT